The T cell receptor (beta chain) described here comes from a study of OX40 agonist ivuxolimab in advanced cancers. Overall study: Prior anti-PD-1, anti-PD-L1 or anti-CTLA-4 therapy was allowed; around 40% had some.

Trimming pared 0 bases from V and 5 bases from J, leaving 12 bases between. This CDR3 has 15 amino acids. Germline CDR1 SGHRS, CDR2 YFSETQ. Study findings and constraints: In a subset of nonresponders, normalized T-cell clonal expansion was also low.

As concerns this clone: Its specificity is unknown.

Generated by immunoSEQ multiplex PCR, the TCRdb table keeps only in-frame clones and is missing some. The data show about 61,000 clones, roughly 84% seen once. The TCR originated in an adult with an advanced solid tumor such as melanoma, head and neck, liver or kidney cancer. V usage is TRBV5-1 and J usage is TRBJ1-5; possible D gene TRBD1, 5 bases. Material: CD4+ or CD8+ T cells sorted from blood, obtained in a trial of the OX40 agonist ivuxolimab. CDR3 coding DNA: TGCGCCAGCAGCTTGGAGGGACCGACTGATCAGCCCCAGCATTTT. Translation: CASSLEGPTDQPQHF.